The 3 T cell receptor beta chains below were found in one sample sequenced in a study of blood T cell repertoires in COVID-19 (dated by TCRdb to the early 2020s). Library preparation was by the immunoSEQ multiplex PCR assay. TCRdb obtained this table from immuneACCESS and retained in-frame rearrangements with V and J assigned. These tables miss some clones; where compared with another copy, unresolved V genes account for less than half of the shortfall, and the remainder is unexplained. The sample table shows a few hundred thousand clones, and around 90% are seen once. The ten largest clones represent roughly 4% of the sample. Material for sequencing was peripheral blood. These receptors came from a man between 60 and 75 years old who had recovered from COVID-19.

The V and J genes are TRBV19 and TRBJ1-1; D might be TRBD1 (5 bases). V was shortened by 3 bases and J by 4 bases, with 9 bases between the two germline ends. Germline loops: CDR1 LNHDA, CDR2 SQIVND (reference sequence). This CDR3 is 13 amino acids long. The CDR3 loop is CASSMGGATEAFF. As DNA, the CDR3 is TGTGCCAGTAGTATGGGAGGGGCCACTGAAGCTTTCTTT. Complete variable domain (other parts from reference TRBV19 and TRBJ1-1): DGGITQSPKYLFRKEGQNVTLSCEQNLNHDAMYWYRQDPGQGLRLIYYSQIVNDFQKGDIAEGYSVSREKKESFPLTVTSAQKNPTAFYLCASSMGGATEAFFGQGTRLTVV.

The V and J genes are TRBV7-8 and TRBJ2-6; 7 nucleotides align to TRBD1. The germline V gene encodes CDR1 SGHVS and CDR2 FQNEAQ. This CDR3 spans 15 amino acids. The V gene end was trimmed by 5 bases and the J gene end by 1 base; junction bases not matched to a gene: 2. The CDR3 protein is CASSRQGSGANVLTF. CDR3 sequence (DNA): TGTGCCAGCAGCAGACAGGGATCTGGGGCCAACGTCCTGACTTTC.

The chain uses TRBV4-1 and TRBJ2-7; D is unresolved. This CDR3 is built from 11 residues. Trimming pared 1 base from V and 9 bases from J, leaving 7 bases between. Germline CDR1 and CDR2: MGHRA and YSYEKL. This CDR3 reads CASSQGVVQYF. CDR3 sequence (DNA): TGCGCCAGCAGCCAAGGAGTTGTGCAGTACTTC.